The 23 T cell receptor beta chains below come from one sample, sequenced in a study of Graves' ophthalmopathy and Graves' hyperthyroidism. TCR beta CDR3 amplification used RNA transcripts. RT-PCR with HTBI primers came first, then second-round multiplex PCR. TCRdb re-called the multiplex PCR reads through MiXCR, storing one row per CDR3 protein. This sample carries over 150,000 distinct CDR3 sequences, 30% to 45% of them seen once, and the ten largest clones take around 5.8%. The sequencing input was peripheral blood. The source of these receptors is a woman between 35 and 50 years old with Graves' ophthalmopathy.

The V gene is TRBV6-1, the J gene TRBJ1-5, with D possibly matching TRBD1 (6 bases). V was cut by 6 bases and J by 6 bases, with 12 bases left in between. The CDR3 loop spans 13 amino acids. CDR1 is MNHNS and CDR2 is SASEGT in the germline V gene. The CDR3 protein is CASSRTVSQPQHF. The CDR3, as DNA: TGTGCCAGCAGCCGGACAGTTAGTCAGCCCCAGCATTTT.

This chain connects TRBV15 to TRBJ2-5, with 10 bases aligning to TRBD1. Trimming at V came to 3 bases and at J to 4 bases, leaving 11 bases not matched to a gene. The CDR3 is 17 residues long. Per the germline V gene, CDR1 is LNHNV and CDR2 is YYDKDF (reference sequence). The CDR3 nucleotides read TGTGCCACCAGCAGCGCGGGAGACAGGGGGCTCGGAGAGACCCAGTACTTC. Protein: CATSSAGDRGLGETQYF.

This clonotype was seen a few times. The chain links TRBV12-3 or TRBV12-4 to TRBJ2-7; D is possibly TRBD1 (6 bases). This CDR3 spans 12 amino acids. V shed 6 bases and J shed 4 bases, with 10 bases lying between them. The CDR3 sequence is CASRYRDYEQYF. The CDR3 bases are TGTGCCAGCAGATACAGGGATTACGAGCAGTACTTC.

J is TRBJ2-5 and V is TRBV28, with 8 bases aligning to TRBD1. V was pared by 7 bases and J by 5 bases, with 12 bases of the junction left unmatched. Germline V gives CDR1 MDHEN, CDR2 SYDVKM. This CDR3 spans 15 amino acids. CDR3 amino acids: CASNPGQGARETQYF. CDR3 sequence (DNA): TGTGCCAGCAACCCAGGGCAGGGGGCGAGGGAGACCCAGTACTTC. Full variable domain (outside the CDR3, taken from reference TRBV28 and TRBJ2-5): DVKVTQSSRYLVKRTGEKVFLECVQDMDHENMFWYRQDPGLGLRLIYFSYDVKMKEKGDIPEGYSVSREKKERFSLILESASTNQTSMYLCASNPGQGARETQYFGPGTRLLVL.

The CDR3, as DNA: TGCGCCAGCAGCTTGGCCCCCTTGAATGAGCAGTTCTTC. Its protein product is CASSLAPLNEQFF. The chain recombines TRBV5-1 with TRBJ2-1; no definite D call. CDR3 length: 13 residues. Per the germline V gene, CDR1 is SGHRS and CDR2 is YFSETQ. Trimming removed 0 bases at V and 7 bases at J, with 8 bases between.

This clonotype was seen a single time. The CDR3 sequence is CASSLWGGKDSPLHF. In DNA form, the CDR3 reads TGTGCCAGCAGTTTATGGGGGGGGAAAGATTCACCCCTCCACTTT. The rearrangement links TRBV28 to TRBJ1-6; D might be TRBD1 (5 bases). The CDR3 length is 15 residues. The V and J ends lost 0 bases and 8 bases respectively, with 11 bases between them. Looked up from germline, CDR1 is MDHEN and CDR2 is SYDVKM.

The J gene is TRBJ2-2, the V gene TRBV12-3 or TRBV12-4; 8 nucleotides align to TRBD1. This CDR3 has 16 residues. Germline trimming cut 5 bases from V and 8 bases from J; bases unmatched to any gene: 13. CDR3 sequence reads: CASSPSGRGQKGELFF. The CDR3, as DNA: TGTGCCAGCAGTCCCTCCGGCAGGGGGCAAAAAGGGGAGCTGTTTTTT.

The chain links TRBV15 to TRBJ1-2; 8 nucleotides align to TRBD1. CDR3 size: 14 residues. Per germline, CDR1 LNHNV and CDR2 YYDKDF (reference sequence). J was trimmed by 6 bases and V by 1 base; bases with no gene match: 4. CDR3 DNA sequence: TGTGCCACCAGCAGAGCGACAGGGGTGGATGGCTACACCTTC. Encoded protein: CATSRATGVDGYTF.

This clonotype was recorded at least ten times. V and J are TRBV28 and TRBJ1-5, with D tentatively TRBD1 (5 bases). There are 14 residues in the CDR3. V was trimmed by 7 bases and J by 9 bases, leaving 19 bases between them. Germline lookup yields CDR1 MDHEN and CDR2 SYDVKM. CDR3 region: CASNPGTEDWPQHF. CDR3 nucleotides: TGTGCCAGCAATCCCGGGACGGAGGATTGGCCCCAGCATTTT.

The genes are TRBV27 and TRBJ1-2, with D possibly matching TRBD1 (5 bases). The V gene lost 4 bases and the J gene lost 0 bases, with 9 bases spanning the gap. Germline CDR1 is MNHEY and CDR2 is SMNVEV (reference sequence). This CDR3 is built from 14 residues. This CDR3 is CASSSGVANYGYTF. Here the CDR3 DNA reads TGTGCCAGCAGTTCGGGGGTTGCTAACTATGGCTACACCTTC.

A few counts support this clonotype. The V gene is TRBV12-3 or TRBV12-4, the J gene TRBJ1-2, with D tentatively TRBD1 (6 bases). This CDR3 has 14 amino acids. V gave up 6 bases and J gave up 8 bases, with 19 bases separating them. This CDR3 is CASRYPGGARGYTF. CDR3 in DNA: TGTGCCAGCAGGTACCCCGGGGGCGCCAGGGGCTACACCTTC.

The rearrangement uses TRBV3-1 and TRBJ2-7, with 7 bases fitting TRBD2. The CDR3 has 14 amino acids. With 4 bases clipped from V and 0 bases from J, the junction kept 3 bases outside the gene matches. Germline loops: CDR1 LGHDT, CDR2 YNNKEL (reference sequence). This CDR3 is CASSPSGTSYEQYF. CDR3 sequence (DNA): TGTGCCAGCAGCCCGAGCGGGACCTCCTACGAGCAGTACTTC.

Many counts were recorded for this clonotype. The V and J genes are TRBV10-1 and TRBJ2-5; unclear D gene. CDR1 and CDR2 from the germline V gene are WNHNN and SYGVQD (reference sequence). V lost 3 bases and J lost 4, with 6 bases in between. The CDR3 totals 12 residues. CDR3 region: CASSDYGETQYF. The CDR3 DNA is TGCGCCAGCAGTGACTATGGAGAGACCCAGTACTTC.

This sequence joins TRBV6-2 or TRBV6-3 and TRBJ1-1; unclear D gene. This CDR3 comprises 14 residues. V was shortened by 4 bases and J by 3 bases, with 12 bases between the two germline ends. Germline lookup yields CDR1 MNHEY and CDR2 SVGEGT. CDR3: CASSSPNMDTEAFF. CDR3 DNA: TGTGCCAGCAGTTCCCCGAATATGGACACTGAAGCTTTCTTT.

In this sample, this clonotype turned up many times. The chain employs TRBV12-3 or TRBV12-4 and TRBJ2-7; 7 bases line up with TRBD1. The CDR3 spans 14 residues. With V trimmed by 6 bases and J by 2 bases, 7 bases remained unmatched. The CDR3 here is CASSLGTDPYEQYF. The CDR3 nucleotides read TGTGCCAGCAGCCTCGGGACAGACCCCTACGAGCAGTACTTC.

This clonotype occurred many times. J is TRBJ2-7 and V is TRBV20-1, with D possibly being TRBD2 (5 bases). Germline V gene lookup returns CDR1 DFQATT and CDR2 SNEGSKA (reference sequence). Trimming took off 6 bases at V and 7 bases at J, with 13 bases between the two ends. The CDR3 is 11 amino acids. The CDR3 spells CSALAGVEQYF. CDR3 in DNA: TGCAGTGCCCTAGCCGGAGTAGAGCAGTACTTC.

This clonotype was seen ten or more times. The chain uses TRBV6-1 and TRBJ1-1; 8 bases are a match to TRBD1. CDR3 length: 15 amino acids. Trimming at V came to 6 bases and at J to 3 bases, leaving 9 bases not matched to a gene. CDR1 MNHNS and CDR2 SASEGT come from the germline V gene. The CDR3 spells CASSKGQGPYTEAFF. As DNA, the CDR3 is TGTGCCAGCAGCAAAGGACAGGGTCCGTACACTGAAGCTTTCTTT.

The CDR3, as DNA: TGTGCCAGCAGTTACGGGACTAGCGGGAGACTGCCCTACGAGCAGTACTTC. Protein: CASSYGTSGRLPYEQYF. The J gene is TRBJ2-7, the V gene TRBV28; 14 bases align to TRBD2. V gave up 4 bases and J gave up 2 bases; unmatched junction bases: 7. CDR1 and CDR2 (germline): MDHEN, SYDVKM. The CDR3 has 17 amino acids.

This clonotype was seen at least ten times. The V gene is TRBV5-5, the J gene TRBJ2-5; D tentatively reads TRBD1 or TRBD2 (5 bases each). Trimming pared 5 bases from V and 1 base from J, leaving 15 bases between. CDR1 is SGHKS and CDR2 is YYEKEE in the germline V gene (reference sequence). The CDR3 extends over 15 amino acids. CDR3 DNA: TGTGCCAGCAGGTCCGGGACGACCGCCCAAGAGACCCAGTACTTC. Translation gives CASRSGTTAQETQYF.

The chain links TRBV10-2 to TRBJ2-7; D is uncertain. V lost 6 bases and J lost 1, with 10 bases in between. The CDR3 consists of 13 residues. The V gene's germline CDR1 is WSHSY and CDR2 SAAADI. The CDR3 nucleotides are TGCGCCAGCAGAATCGGCAGTTCCTACGAGCAGTACTTC. Translating gives CASRIGSSYEQYF.

This clonotype was observed at least ten times. The chain uses TRBV20-1 and TRBJ1-6; no clear D gene. The CDR3 runs 15 residues. Per the germline V gene, CDR1 is DFQATT and CDR2 is SNEGSKA (reference sequence). The ends were cut back, 6 bases at V and 8 bases at J, with 20 bases in the middle. CDR3 in amino acids: CSAARAGSIDSPLHF. In DNA form, the CDR3 reads TGCAGTGCCGCCCGAGCCGGGAGTATCGATTCACCCCTCCACTTT.

This clonotype was found many times. This rearrangement joins TRBV20-1 to TRBJ1-1; D not resolved. The CDR3 is 13 residues long. Germline lookup yields CDR1 DFQATT and CDR2 SNEGSKA (reference sequence). Trimming took off 4 bases at V and 3 bases at J, with 12 bases between the two ends. In DNA form, the CDR3 reads TGCAGTGCTACTGACGAGGAGGACACTGAAGCTTTCTTT. This translates into CSATDEEDTEAFF.

This clonotype was counted ten times or more. This chain connects TRBV6-5 to TRBJ1-5; D not resolved. V was pared by 2 bases and J by 2 bases, with 7 bases between. The CDR3 has 14 amino acids. Per germline, CDR1 MNHEY and CDR2 SVGAGI. DNA for the CDR3: TGTGCCAGCAGTTACGCCATGGGCAATCAGCCCCAGCATTTT. Protein sequence: CASSYAMGNQPQHF.